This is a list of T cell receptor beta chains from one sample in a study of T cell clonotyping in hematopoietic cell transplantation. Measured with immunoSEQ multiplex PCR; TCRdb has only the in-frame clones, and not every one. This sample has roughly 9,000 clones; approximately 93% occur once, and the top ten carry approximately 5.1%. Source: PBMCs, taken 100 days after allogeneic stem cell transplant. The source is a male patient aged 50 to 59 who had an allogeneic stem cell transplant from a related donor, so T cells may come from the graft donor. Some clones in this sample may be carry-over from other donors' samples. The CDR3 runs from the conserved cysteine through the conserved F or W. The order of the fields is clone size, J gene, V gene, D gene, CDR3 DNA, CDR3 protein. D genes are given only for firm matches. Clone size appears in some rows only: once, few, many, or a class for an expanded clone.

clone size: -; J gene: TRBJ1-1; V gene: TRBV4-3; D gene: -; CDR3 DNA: TGCGCCAGCAGCCAAGTGGGGGGCGCGGGGACCACTGAAGCTTTCTTT; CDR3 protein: CASSQVGGAGTTEAFF
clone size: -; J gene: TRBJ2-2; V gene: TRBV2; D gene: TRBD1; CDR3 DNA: TGTGCCAGCAGTGCGGGACAGGTCCTTCCCGGGGAGCTGTTTTTT; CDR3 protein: CASSAGQVLPGELFF
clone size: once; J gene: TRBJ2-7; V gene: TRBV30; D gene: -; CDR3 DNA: TGTGCCTGGAGTCCGACAGGCGAACGGGGCGAGCAGTACTTC; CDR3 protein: CAWSPTGERGEQYF
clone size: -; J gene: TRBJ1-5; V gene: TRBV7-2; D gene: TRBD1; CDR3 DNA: TGTGCCAGCAGCTTATGGGGGGACAGGGACCTTAGCAATCAGCCCCAGCATTTT; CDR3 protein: CASSLWGDRDLSNQPQHF
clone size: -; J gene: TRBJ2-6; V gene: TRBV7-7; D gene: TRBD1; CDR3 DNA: TGTGCTAGCAGCTGGTTCCTAATGGACAGGGATTCCTCTGGGGCCAACGTCCTGACTTTC; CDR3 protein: CASSWFLMDRDSSGANVLTF
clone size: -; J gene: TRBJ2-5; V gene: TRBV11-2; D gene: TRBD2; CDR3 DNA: TGTGCCAGCAGCTTAGCAGCGGGGGGGCGTCCGGAGACCCAGTACTTC; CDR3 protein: CASSLAAGGRPETQYF
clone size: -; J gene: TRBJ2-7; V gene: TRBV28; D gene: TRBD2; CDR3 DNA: TGTGCCAGCAGTCAAAACTGGGCTAGCGGGAGGACCTACGAGCAGTACTTC; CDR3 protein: CASSQNWASGRTYEQYF
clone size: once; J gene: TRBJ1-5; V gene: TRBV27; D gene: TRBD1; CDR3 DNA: TGTGCCAGCAGTTTATCGGCGACAGGGGGCGGCCAGCCCCAGCATTTT; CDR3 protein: CASSLSATGGGQPQHF
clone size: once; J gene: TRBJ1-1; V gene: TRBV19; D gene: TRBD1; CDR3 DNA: TGTGCCAGTAGTCAGGACAGGGACACTGAAGCTTTCTTT; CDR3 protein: CASSQDRDTEAFF
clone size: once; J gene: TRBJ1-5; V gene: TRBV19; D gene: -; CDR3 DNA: TGTGCCAGTAGTAGGGTTCCCAATCAGCCCCAGCATTTT; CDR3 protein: CASSRVPNQPQHF
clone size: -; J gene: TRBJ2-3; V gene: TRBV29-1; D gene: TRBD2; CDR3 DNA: TGCAGCGTTCTTCGTCTAGCGGGGGCAGATACGCAGTATTTT; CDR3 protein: CSVLRLAGADTQYF
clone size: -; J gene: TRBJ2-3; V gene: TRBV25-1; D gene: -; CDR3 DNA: TGTGCCAGCAGGGGGGATACGCAGTATTTT; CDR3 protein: CASRGDTQYF
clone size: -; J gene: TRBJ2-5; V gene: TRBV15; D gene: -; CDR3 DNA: TGTGCCACCAGCAACAGGGTGGCAAAGACCCAGTACTTC; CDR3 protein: CATSNRVAKTQYF
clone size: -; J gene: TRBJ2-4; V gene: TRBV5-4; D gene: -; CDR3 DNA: TGTGCCAGCAGCTTGGAGATCAGCGCCCTAGCCAAAAACATTCAGTACTTC; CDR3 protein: CASSLEISALAKNIQYF
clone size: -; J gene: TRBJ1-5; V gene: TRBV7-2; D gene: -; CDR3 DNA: TGTGCCAGCAGCTTAACCCAGGGAAGTCAGCCCCAGCATTTT; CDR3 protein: CASSLTQGSQPQHF
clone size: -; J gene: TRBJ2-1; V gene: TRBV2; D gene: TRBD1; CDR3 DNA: TGTGCCAGCAGTGTAACGACAGGGTGGTCCTACAATGAGCAGTTCTTC; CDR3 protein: CASSVTTGWSYNEQFF
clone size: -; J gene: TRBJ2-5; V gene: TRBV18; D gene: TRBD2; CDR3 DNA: TGTGCCAGCTCACCAGTAGCGGGGCAAGAGACCCAGTACTTC; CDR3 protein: CASSPVAGQETQYF
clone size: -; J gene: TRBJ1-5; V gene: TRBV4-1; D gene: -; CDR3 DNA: TGCGCCAGCAGCCCCTTGCAAGGCAATCAGCCCCAGCATTTT; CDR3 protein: CASSPLQGNQPQHF
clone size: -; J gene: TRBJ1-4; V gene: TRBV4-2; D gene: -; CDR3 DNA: TGTGCCAGCAGCCCGGGACTTTATTATGAAAAACTGTTTTTT; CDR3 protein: CASSPGLYYEKLFF
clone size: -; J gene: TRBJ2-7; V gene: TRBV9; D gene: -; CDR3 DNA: TGTGCCAGCAGCGTAGAAGGAATTCCCTACGAGCAGTACTTC; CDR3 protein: CASSVEGIPYEQYF
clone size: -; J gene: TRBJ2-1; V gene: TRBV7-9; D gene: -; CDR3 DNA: TGTGCCAGCAGCTGGAGGTTAATGGGCAATGAGCAGTTCTTC; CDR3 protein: CASSWRLMGNEQFF
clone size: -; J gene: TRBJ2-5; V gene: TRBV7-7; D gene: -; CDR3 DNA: TGTGCTAGCAGCCCGGGACTGGGGGGGGGCCGGGAGACCCAGTACTTC; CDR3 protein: CASSPGLGGGRETQYF
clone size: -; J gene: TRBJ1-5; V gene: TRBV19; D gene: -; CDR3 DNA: TGTGCCAGTAGTATGAGGGTGGCAGGGCCCATTACGTCCCAGCATTTT; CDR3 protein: CASSMRVAGPITSQHF
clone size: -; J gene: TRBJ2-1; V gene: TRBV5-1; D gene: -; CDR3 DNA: TGCGCCAGCAGCTTGGAAACTGAGCAGTTCTTC; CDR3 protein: CASSLETEQFF
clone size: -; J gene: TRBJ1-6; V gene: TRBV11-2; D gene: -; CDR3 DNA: TGTGCCAGCAGCTTAGACGGGAAGGCTTCACCCCTCCACTTT; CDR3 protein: CASSLDGKASPLHF
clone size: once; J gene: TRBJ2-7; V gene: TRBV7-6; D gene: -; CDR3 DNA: TGTGCCAGCAGCATCGGACAATCCTACGAGCAGTACTTC; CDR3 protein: CASSIGQSYEQYF
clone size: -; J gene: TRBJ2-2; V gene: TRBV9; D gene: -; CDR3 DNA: TGTGCCAGCAGCGTAGCACGGAGAACCGGGGAGCTGTTTTTT; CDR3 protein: CASSVARRTGELFF
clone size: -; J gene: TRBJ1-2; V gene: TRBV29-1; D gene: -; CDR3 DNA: TGCAGCGTCTCCATGGATTATGGCTACACCTTC; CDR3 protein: CSVSMDYGYTF
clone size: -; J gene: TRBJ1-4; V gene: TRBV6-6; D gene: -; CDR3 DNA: TGTGCCAGCAGGCCGGGACGGCCTAATGAAAAACTGTTTTTT; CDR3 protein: CASRPGRPNEKLFF
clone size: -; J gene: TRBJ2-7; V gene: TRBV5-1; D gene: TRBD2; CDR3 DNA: TGCGCCAGCAGCCCGTCTAGCGGTTCTACCTACGAGCAGTACTTC; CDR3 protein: CASSPSSGSTYEQYF
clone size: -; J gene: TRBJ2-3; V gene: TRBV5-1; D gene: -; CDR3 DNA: TGCGCCAGCAGCTTGAGTCTGGGGACGGCAGATACGCAGTATTTT; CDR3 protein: CASSLSLGTADTQYF
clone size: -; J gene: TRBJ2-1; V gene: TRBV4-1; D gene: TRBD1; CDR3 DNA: TGCGCCAGCAGCCAAGAATTCGGGACAGACAATGAGCAGTTCTTC; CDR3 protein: CASSQEFGTDNEQFF
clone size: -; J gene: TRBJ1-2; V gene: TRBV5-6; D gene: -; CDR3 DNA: TGTGCCAGCAGCTATTGGGGGGCTGAAGGCTACACCTTC; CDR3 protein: CASSYWGAEGYTF
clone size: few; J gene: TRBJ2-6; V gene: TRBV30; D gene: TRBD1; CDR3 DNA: TGTGCCTGGAGTGTATTGGGACAGGGGGCTGGGGCCAACGTCCTGACTTTC; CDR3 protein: CAWSVLGQGAGANVLTF
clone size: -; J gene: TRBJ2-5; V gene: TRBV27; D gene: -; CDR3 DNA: TGTGCCAGCAGCGGTCCTTTCGGGACCCAGTACTTC; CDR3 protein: CASSGPFGTQYF
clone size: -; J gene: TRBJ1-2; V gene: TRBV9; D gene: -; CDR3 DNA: TGTGCCAGCAGCGTAGCGGCCCAGGGCAGTGGCTACACCTTC; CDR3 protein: CASSVAAQGSGYTF
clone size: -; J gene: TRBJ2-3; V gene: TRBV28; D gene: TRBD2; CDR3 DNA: TGTGCCAGCAGTCCAGTAGCGGGAGCGCTTCTTGATACGCAGTATTTT; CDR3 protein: CASSPVAGALLDTQYF
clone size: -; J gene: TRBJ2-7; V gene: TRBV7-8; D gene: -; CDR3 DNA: TGTGCCAGCAGCTTAGTACAGATTCACGAGCAGTACTTC; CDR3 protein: CASSLVQIHEQYF
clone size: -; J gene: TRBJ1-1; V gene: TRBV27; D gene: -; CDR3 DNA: TGTGCCAGCAGTTTATCGAGGGGGTCGGACACTGAAGCTTTCTTT; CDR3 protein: CASSLSRGSDTEAFF
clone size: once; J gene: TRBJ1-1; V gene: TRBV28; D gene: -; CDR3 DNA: TGTGCCAGCAGTCCCCAGGGGAATGCTTTCTTT; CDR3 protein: CASSPQGNAFF
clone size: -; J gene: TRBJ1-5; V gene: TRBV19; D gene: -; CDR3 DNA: TGTGCCAGCCGGGGGCATATCGGAAGCAATCAGCCCCAGCATTTT; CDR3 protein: CASRGHIGSNQPQHF
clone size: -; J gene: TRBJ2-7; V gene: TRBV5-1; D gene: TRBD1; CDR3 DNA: TGCGCCAGCAGCTGGGGACAGGGCGGCGAGCAGTACTTC; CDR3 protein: CASSWGQGGEQYF
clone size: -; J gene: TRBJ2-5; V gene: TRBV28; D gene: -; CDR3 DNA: TGTGCCAGCAGCCCCCCCCGTGGAGAGACCCAGTACTTC; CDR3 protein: CASSPPRGETQYF
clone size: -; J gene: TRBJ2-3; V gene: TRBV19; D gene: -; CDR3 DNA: TGTGCCAGTAGTGGCGTTCAATCGGGGTTCGATACGCAGTATTTT; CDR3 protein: CASSGVQSGFDTQYF
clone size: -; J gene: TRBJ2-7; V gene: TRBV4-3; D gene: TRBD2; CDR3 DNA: TGCGCCAGCAGCCAAGGGGTTTCTAGCGGGAGGCCGTACTTC; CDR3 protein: CASSQGVSSGRPYF
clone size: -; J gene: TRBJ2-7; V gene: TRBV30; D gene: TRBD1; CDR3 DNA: TGTGCCTGGAGTGGGGACCAGACAGGGTTGAGGTACGAGCAGTACTTC; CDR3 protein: CAWSGDQTGLRYEQYF
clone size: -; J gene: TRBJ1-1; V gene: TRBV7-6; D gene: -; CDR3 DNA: TGTGCCAGCAGCTTAGCCGGGGGGGCTATAAACACTGAAGCTTTCTTT; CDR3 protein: CASSLAGGAINTEAFF
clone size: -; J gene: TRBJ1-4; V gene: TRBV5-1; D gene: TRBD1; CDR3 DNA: TGCGCCAGCAGCGACGACAGGGGTTCTGAAAAACTGTTTTTT; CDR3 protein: CASSDDRGSEKLFF
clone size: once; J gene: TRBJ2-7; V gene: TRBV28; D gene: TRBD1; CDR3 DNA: TGTGCCAGCAGTTTAGACGGACAGGGGAAAGCCTACGAGCAGTACTTC; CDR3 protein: CASSLDGQGKAYEQYF
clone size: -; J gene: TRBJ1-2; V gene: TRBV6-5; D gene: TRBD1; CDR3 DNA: TGTGCCAGCAGTCGGACAGGGGACGGCTACACCTTC; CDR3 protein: CASSRTGDGYTF
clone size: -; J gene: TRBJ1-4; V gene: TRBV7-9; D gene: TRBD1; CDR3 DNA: TGTGCCAGCAGCCCGCACGGGACAGGGGACGAAAAACTGTTTTTT; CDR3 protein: CASSPHGTGDEKLFF
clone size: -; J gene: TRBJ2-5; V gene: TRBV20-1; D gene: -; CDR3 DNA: TGCAGTGCTAAACACCAAGAGACCCAGTACTTC; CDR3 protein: CSAKHQETQYF
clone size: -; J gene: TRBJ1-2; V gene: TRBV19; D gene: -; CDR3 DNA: TGTGCCAGTAGTCCGCCGGATAGATCCTTTACTAACTATGGCTACACCTTC; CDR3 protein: CASSPPDRSFTNYGYTF
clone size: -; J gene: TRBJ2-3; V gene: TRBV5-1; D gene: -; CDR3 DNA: TGCGCCAGCAGCTTTAGCGGAAACACAGATACGCAGTATTTT; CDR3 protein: CASSFSGNTDTQYF